The 5 T cell receptor beta chains listed next were all sequenced from one sample in a study of spatial heterogeneity in lung cancer. TCRdb re-called the 5' RACE reads with MiXCR, one entry per CDR3 protein. The sample lists about 82,000 distinct CDR3 sequences; 10% to 15% were seen once. Time point meaning: sample taken at primary tumor resection. The sequenced material consisted of unsorted whole RNA from tumor, nontumor lung or frozen PBMC. The source was PBMCs, collected at surgery. All receptors come from a male donor with early-stage non-small cell lung cancer.

The DNA for the CDR3 is TGTGCCAGTAGTACGGCGGGACAGTTAAATCAGCCCCAGCATTTT. It specifies CASSTAGQLNQPQHF. The chain employs TRBV19 and TRBJ1-5; 7 bases are a match to TRBD1. J was trimmed by 4 bases and V by 4 bases; bases with no gene match: 7. Germline lookup yields CDR1 LNHDA and CDR2 SQIVND (reference sequence). This CDR3 comprises 15 residues.

Regarding this clonotype: This CDR3 is missing its conserved last phenylalanine or tryptophan, likely due to a read error. The CDR3 DNA sequence: TGTGCCAGCAGCTTGGGTCAGGGAAAGGGCGAGCAGTACTAC. This sequence encodes CASSLGQGKGEQYY. The genes are TRBV5-4 and TRBJ2-7, with D tentatively TRBD1 (5 bases). The CDR3 has 14 amino acids. Germline lookup yields CDR1 SGHNT and CDR2 YYREEE (reference sequence). V lost 0 bases and J 6 bases, leaving 13 bases between the germline ends.

This chain joins TRBV19 and TRBJ2-5; no clear D. This CDR3 contains 13 residues. The ends were cut back, 7 bases at V and 5 bases at J, with 14 bases in the middle. Germline-derived CDR1 and CDR2 are LNHDA and SQIVND (reference sequence). The DNA for the CDR3 is TGTGCCAGTACCCCAAGAGCCGGGGAGACCCAGTACTTC. It specifies CASTPRAGETQYF.

A few counts support this clonotype. The J gene is TRBJ1-3, the V gene TRBV5-1; 7 nucleotides agree with TRBD1. The CDR3 has 16 residues. From germline, CDR1 is SGHRS and CDR2 YFSETQ. V was clipped by 4 bases and J by 4 bases; unmatched bases: 11. DNA of the CDR3: TGCGCCAGCAGCAAAGAGTCGCAGGGGGTCGGAAACACCATATATTTT. This translates into CASSKESQGVGNTIYF.

V and J are TRBV5-1 and TRBJ1-1; D not resolved. The germline V gene encodes CDR1 SGHRS and CDR2 YFSETQ. CDR3 length: 16 residues. V was trimmed by 0 bases and J by 1 base, leaving 13 bases between them. The CDR3 loop is CASSLGEGLGNTEAFF. The CDR3 coding sequence is TGCGCCAGCAGCTTGGGGGAGGGTCTTGGGAACACTGAAGCTTTCTTT.